A selection of T cell receptor beta chains follows, all from one sample in a study of beta chain features in type 1 diabetes. TCRdb's copy holds only in-frame clones and misses some; the assay was immunoSEQ multiplex PCR. Here the sample spans 130,000 to 150,000 clones, about 9.2% being singletons. Sequences were obtained from central memory CD4+ T cells from blood. The receptors were gathered from a man younger than 35 in good health. Both conserved end residues are part of each CDR3. A D gene is named only where the DNA matches it firmly. Clone size, where shown, is once, few, many, or a class for clones that have expanded.

CDR3aa | CDR3nt | d_gene | j_gene | len | abundance | v_gene
CASKAGVDTQYF | TGTGCCAGCAAAGCGGGGGTGGATACGCAGTATTTT | TRBD2 | TRBJ2-3 | 12 | - | TRBV7-9
CASSVEGAGTNTGELFF | TGTGCCAGCAGCGTAGAAGGCGCGGGGACGAACACCGGGGAGCTGTTTTTT | - | TRBJ2-2 | 17 | few | TRBV9
CASPAGSRGYEQYF | TGTGCCAGTCCGGCGGGGTCTCGGGGGTACGAGCAGTACTTC | - | TRBJ2-7 | 14 | - | TRBV28
CASSLDGQGLTSPLHF | TGCGCCAGCAGCCTTGACGGACAGGGGCTGACTTCACCCCTCCACTTT | TRBD1 | TRBJ1-6 | 16 | - | TRBV5-1
CASSVGLAGGGYEQYF | TGTGCCAGCAGCGTAGGACTAGCGGGGGGGGGTTACGAGCAGTACTTC | TRBD2 | TRBJ2-7 | 16 | few | TRBV9
CASSPDRGGNSPLHF | TGTGCCAGCTCACCAGACAGGGGCGGGAATTCACCCCTCCACTTT | TRBD1 | TRBJ1-6 | 15 | few | TRBV18
CASSPMGQGADQPQHF | TGTGCCAGCTCACCAATGGGACAGGGGGCTGATCAGCCCCAGCATTTT | TRBD1 | TRBJ1-5 | 16 | many | TRBV18
CASSPGTGDSGNTIYF | TGTGCCAGCTCACCCGGGACAGGGGACTCTGGAAACACCATATATTTT | TRBD1 | TRBJ1-3 | 16 | - | TRBV18
CASSVGNSGNTIYF | TGTGCCAGCAGCGTCGGGAATTCTGGAAACACCATATATTTT | - | TRBJ1-3 | 14 | - | TRBV9
CAISDSGTGVYEQYF | TGTGCCATCAGTGATTCCGGGACAGGGGTTTACGAGCAGTACTTC | TRBD1 | TRBJ2-7 | 15 | - | TRBV10-3
CASSPPGGDLMETQYF | TGTGCCAGCTCACCACCGGGAGGGGACTTGATGGAGACCCAGTACTTC | TRBD2 | TRBJ2-5 | 16 | - | TRBV18
CASSLDPGTAQETQYF | TGTGCCAGCAGCTTAGATCCCGGGACTGCACAAGAGACCCAGTACTTC | - | TRBJ2-5 | 16 | few | TRBV7-3
CASSQPTGQGVGEQYF | TGTGCCAGCAGCCAGCCTACGGGACAGGGAGTGGGCGAGCAGTACTTC | TRBD1 | TRBJ2-7 | 16 | few | TRBV4-2
CASSSPLRRAQYF | TGTGCCAGCAGCTCCCCGCTCCGTCGGGCCCAGTACTTC | - | TRBJ2-5 | 13 | few | TRBV7-9
CASSLRGGAGLETQYF | TGTGCCAGCAGCTTAAGAGGGGGCGCAGGATTGGAGACCCAGTACTTC | TRBD1 | TRBJ2-5 | 16 | - | TRBV7-3
CASSPQLATDTQYF | TGTGCCAGCAGCCCTCAACTAGCCACAGATACGCAGTATTTT | - | TRBJ2-3 | 14 | few | TRBV11-2
CASSQDSGERYTGELFF | TGTGCCAGCAGCCAAGATTCCGGGGAGAGGTACACCGGGGAGCTGTTTTTT | - | TRBJ2-2 | 17 | few | TRBV4-2
CASSIFSTEETQYF | TGTGCCAGTAGTATATTTTCGACAGAAGAGACCCAGTACTTC | - | TRBJ2-5 | 14 | - | TRBV19
CASSPRERSYNEQFF | TGTGCCAGCAGCCCACGGGAACGCTCCTACAATGAGCAGTTCTTC | - | TRBJ2-1 | 15 | few | TRBV7-2
CASSHKSAGANYEQYF | TGTGCCAGCAGCCACAAGTCAGCGGGTGCTAACTACGAGCAGTACTTC | - | TRBJ2-7 | 16 | few | TRBV2
CASSRRAGVSNQPQHF | TGTGCCAGCAGCCGAAGGGCAGGGGTAAGCAATCAGCCCCAGCATTTT | - | TRBJ1-5 | 16 | few | TRBV7-2
CAWGAGIGYGYTF | TGTGCCTGGGGAGCGGGGATCGGCTATGGCTACACCTTC | - | TRBJ1-2 | 13 | many | TRBV30
CATGRGVPAGELFF | TGTGCCACCGGCAGAGGAGTGCCGGCCGGGGAGCTGTTTTTT | - | TRBJ2-2 | 14 | few | TRBV15
CASSPGTYGYTF | TGTGCCAGCAGCCCGGGAACCTATGGCTACACCTTC | - | TRBJ1-2 | 12 | few | TRBV14
CASSEAQLGWGEKLFF | TGTGCCAGCAGTGAAGCGCAATTAGGGTGGGGCGAAAAACTGTTTTTT | - | TRBJ1-4 | 16 | few | TRBV6-1
CAWRAASPGNQPQHF | TGTGCCTGGAGGGCGGCTTCGCCGGGGAATCAGCCCCAGCATTTT | - | TRBJ1-5 | 15 | few | TRBV30
CASSLSEGWGETQYF | TGTGCCAGCAGCTTGAGTGAGGGTTGGGGAGAGACCCAGTACTTC | - | TRBJ2-5 | 15 | few | TRBV5-5
CASSRVGGGLYEQYF | TGTGCCAGCAGTCGCGTCGGAGGGGGCCTCTACGAGCAGTACTTC | - | TRBJ2-7 | 15 | - | TRBV11-2
CSVEESARRGHNEQFF | TGCAGCGTTGAAGAGTCAGCACGGCGCGGCCACAATGAGCAGTTCTTC | - | TRBJ2-1 | 16 | few | TRBV29-1
CASSLGGNRDSQETQYF | TGTGCCAGCAGCTTGGGAGGGAACCGGGACTCCCAAGAGACCCAGTACTTC | - | TRBJ2-5 | 17 | - | TRBV5-4
CARSSGQRFSYEQYF | TGTGCCCGCAGCTCGGGACAGAGATTCTCCTACGAGCAGTACTTC | TRBD1 | TRBJ2-7 | 15 | few | TRBV5-4
CASSARGTSYNEQFF | TGTGCCAGCAGCGCAAGAGGGACATCTTACAATGAGCAGTTCTTC | - | TRBJ2-1 | 15 | - | TRBV7-8
CASSLGGLRGEQYF | TGTGCCAGCAGTTTAGGGGGACTAAGAGGCGAGCAGTACTTC | TRBD2 | TRBJ2-7 | 14 | few | TRBV27
CASSLGAGPNTGELFF | TGTGCCAGCAGCTTAGGGGCGGGCCCGAACACCGGGGAGCTGTTTTTT | - | TRBJ2-2 | 16 | - | TRBV7-6
CASSKQGNTEAFF | TGTGCCAGCAGCAAACAGGGGAACACTGAAGCTTTCTTT | - | TRBJ1-1 | 13 | few | TRBV2
CASSLGGPRSNEKLFF | TGCGCCAGCAGCTTGGGTGGCCCCAGGTCTAATGAAAAACTGTTTTTT | - | TRBJ1-4 | 16 | few | TRBV5-1
CAISESWPEKLFF | TGTGCCATCAGTGAGTCGTGGCCTGAAAAACTGTTTTTT | - | TRBJ1-4 | 13 | - | TRBV10-3
CASSYSQGARDTQYF | TGTGCCAGCAGTTACTCACAGGGGGCCAGAGATACGCAGTATTTT | TRBD1 | TRBJ2-3 | 15 | few | TRBV6-6
CATREGGGRNTF | TGTGCCACGAGGGAAGGGGGCGGGAGGAACACCTTC | TRBD1 | TRBJ1-2 | 12 | few | TRBV30
CASRDRDRNYGYTF | TGTGCCAGTAGGGACCGAGACAGGAACTATGGCTACACCTTC | - | TRBJ1-2 | 14 | - | TRBV19
CASSLNGQNTDTQYF | TGTGCCAGCAGCTTGAATGGACAGAACACAGATACGCAGTATTTT | - | TRBJ2-3 | 15 | few | TRBV7-2
CASSFDRGSYEQYF | TGTGCCAGCAGCTTCGATCGGGGCTCCTACGAGCAGTACTTC | - | TRBJ2-7 | 14 | few | TRBV7-2
CAISESMTKETQYF | TGTGCCATCAGTGAGTCGATGACTAAAGAGACCCAGTACTTC | - | TRBJ2-5 | 14 | - | TRBV10-3
CASSLQVEGNTGELFF | TGTGCCAGCAGCCTCCAAGTTGAGGGTAACACCGGGGAGCTGTTTTTT | - | TRBJ2-2 | 16 | few | TRBV4-2
CASSLERGQFF | TGCGCCAGCAGCTTGGAGCGGGGACAGTTCTTC | TRBD2 | TRBJ2-1 | 11 | few | TRBV5-1
CAPKGLNTDTQYF | TGTGCCCCTAAGGGACTTAACACAGATACGCAGTATTTT | - | TRBJ2-3 | 13 | - | TRBV7-3
CASSVEPGSKNIQYF | TGTGCCAGCAGCGTAGAACCAGGGTCCAAAAACATTCAGTACTTC | - | TRBJ2-4 | 15 | - | TRBV9
CASRGASYEQYF | TGTGCCAGCAGGGGGGCCTCCTACGAGCAGTACTTC | - | TRBJ2-7 | 12 | few | TRBV25-1
CASREQETQYF | TGTGCCAGCAGGGAGCAAGAGACCCAGTACTTC | - | TRBJ2-5 | 11 | - | TRBV28
CASSLVGTSGGRETQYF | TGTGCCAGCAGCTTAGTAGGGACTAGCGGCGGGAGGGAGACCCAGTACTTC | TRBD2 | TRBJ2-5 | 17 | few | TRBV7-2
CASSQDWAVYNEQFF | TGTGCCAGCAGCCAAGATTGGGCAGTATACAATGAGCAGTTCTTC | - | TRBJ2-1 | 15 | - | TRBV14
CASSRDRGSETQYF | TGTGCCAGCAGCAGGGACAGGGGTTCGGAGACCCAGTACTTC | TRBD1 | TRBJ2-5 | 14 | few | TRBV5-4
CASSPVTSSNEQFF | TGCGCCAGCAGCCCGGTGACTAGTTCCAATGAGCAGTTCTTC | - | TRBJ2-1 | 14 | many | TRBV5-1
CATIAGFNTGELFF | TGTGCCACCATAGCGGGGTTCAACACCGGGGAGCTGTTTTTT | TRBD2 | TRBJ2-2 | 14 | few | TRBV2
CASSATANSPLHF | TGTGCCAGCAGTGCGACAGCAAATTCACCCCTCCACTTT | - | TRBJ1-6 | 13 | - | TRBV7-9
CASSRAPRQGSGELFF | TGTGCCAGCAGCCGTGCCCCCCGACAGGGATCGGGGGAGCTGTTTTTT | TRBD1 | TRBJ2-2 | 16 | - | TRBV13